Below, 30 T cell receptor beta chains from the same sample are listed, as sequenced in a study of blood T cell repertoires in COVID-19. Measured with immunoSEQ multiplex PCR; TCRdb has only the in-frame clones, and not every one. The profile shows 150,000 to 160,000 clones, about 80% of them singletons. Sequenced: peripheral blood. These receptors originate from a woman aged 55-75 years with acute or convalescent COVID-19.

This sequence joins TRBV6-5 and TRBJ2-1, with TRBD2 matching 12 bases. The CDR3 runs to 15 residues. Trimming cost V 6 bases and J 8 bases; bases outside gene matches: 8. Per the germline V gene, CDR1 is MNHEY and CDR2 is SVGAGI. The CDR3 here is CASRLLAGGPYEQFF. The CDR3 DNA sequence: TGTGCCAGCAGGCTGCTAGCGGGGGGGCCCTATGAGCAGTTCTTC.

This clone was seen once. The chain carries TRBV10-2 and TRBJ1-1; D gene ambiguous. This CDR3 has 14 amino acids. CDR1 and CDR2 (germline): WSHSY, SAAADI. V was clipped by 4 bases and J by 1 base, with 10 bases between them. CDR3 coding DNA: TGCGCCAGCAGTGTAACAGACAAGAACACTGAAGCTTTCTTT. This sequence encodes CASSVTDKNTEAFF.

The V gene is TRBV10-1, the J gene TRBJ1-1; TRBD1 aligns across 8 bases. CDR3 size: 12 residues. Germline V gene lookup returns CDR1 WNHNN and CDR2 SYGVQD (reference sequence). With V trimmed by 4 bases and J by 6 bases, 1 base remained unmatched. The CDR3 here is CASSGTGSEAFF. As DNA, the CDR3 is TGCGCCAGCAGTGGGACAGGGTCTGAAGCTTTCTTT.

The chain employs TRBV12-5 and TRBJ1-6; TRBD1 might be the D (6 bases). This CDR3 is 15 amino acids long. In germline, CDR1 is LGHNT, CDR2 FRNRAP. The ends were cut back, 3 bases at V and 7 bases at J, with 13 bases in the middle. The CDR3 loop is CASGFWGQGNSPLHF. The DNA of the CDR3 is TGTGCTAGTGGTTTCTGGGGGCAGGGGAATTCACCCCTCCACTTT.

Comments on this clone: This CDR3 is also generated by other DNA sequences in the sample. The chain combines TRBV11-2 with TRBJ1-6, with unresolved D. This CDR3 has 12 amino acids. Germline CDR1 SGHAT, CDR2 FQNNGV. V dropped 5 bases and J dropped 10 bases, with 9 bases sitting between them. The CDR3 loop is CASSLGGSPLHF. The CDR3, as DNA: TGTGCCAGCAGCCTCGGAGGCTCACCCCTCCACTTT.

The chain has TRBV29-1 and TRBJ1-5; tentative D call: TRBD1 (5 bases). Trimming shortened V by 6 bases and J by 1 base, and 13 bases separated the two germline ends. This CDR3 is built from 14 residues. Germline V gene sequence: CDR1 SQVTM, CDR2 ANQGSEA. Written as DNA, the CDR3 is TGCAGCGTCGCCAGCGGGGGGAGCAATCAGCCCCAGCATTTT. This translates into CSVASGGSNQPQHF. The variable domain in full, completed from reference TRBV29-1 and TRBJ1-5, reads SAVISQKPSRDICQRGTSLTIQCQVDSQVTMMFWYRQQPGQSLTLIATANQGSEATYESGFVIDKFPISRPNLTFSTLTVSNMSPEDSSIYLCSVASGGSNQPQHFGDGTRLSIL.

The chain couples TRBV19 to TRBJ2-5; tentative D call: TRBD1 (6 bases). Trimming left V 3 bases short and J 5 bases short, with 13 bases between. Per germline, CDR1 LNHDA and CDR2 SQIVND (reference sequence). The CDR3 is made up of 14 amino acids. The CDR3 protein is CASSMGQERETQYF. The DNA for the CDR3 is TGTGCCAGTAGTATGGGACAAGAGAGGGAGACCCAGTACTTC.

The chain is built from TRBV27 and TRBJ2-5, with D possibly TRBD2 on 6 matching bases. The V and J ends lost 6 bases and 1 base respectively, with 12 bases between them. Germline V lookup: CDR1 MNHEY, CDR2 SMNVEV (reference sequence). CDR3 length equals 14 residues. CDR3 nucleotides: TGTGCCAGCAGGGTGGGGGGTAGCCAAGAGACCCAGTACTTC. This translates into CASRVGGSQETQYF.

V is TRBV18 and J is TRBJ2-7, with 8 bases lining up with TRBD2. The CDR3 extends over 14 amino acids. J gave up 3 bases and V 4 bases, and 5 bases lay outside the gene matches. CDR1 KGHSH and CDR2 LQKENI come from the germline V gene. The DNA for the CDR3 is TGTGCCAGCTCACGAGCTAGCGGGTACTACGAGCAGTACTTC. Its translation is CASSRASGYYEQYF.

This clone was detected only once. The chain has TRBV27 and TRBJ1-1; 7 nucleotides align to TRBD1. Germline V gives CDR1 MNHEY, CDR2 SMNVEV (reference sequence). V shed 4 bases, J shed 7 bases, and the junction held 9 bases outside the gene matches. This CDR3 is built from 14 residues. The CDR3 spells CASSSAGTASEAFF. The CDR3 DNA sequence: TGTGCCAGCAGTTCCGCCGGGACAGCGAGTGAAGCTTTCTTT.

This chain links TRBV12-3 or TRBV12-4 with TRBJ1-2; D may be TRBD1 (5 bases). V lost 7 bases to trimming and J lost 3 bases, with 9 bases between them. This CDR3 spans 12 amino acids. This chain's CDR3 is CASTTTDYGYTF. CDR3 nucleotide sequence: TGTGCCAGCACCACGACAGACTATGGCTACACCTTC.

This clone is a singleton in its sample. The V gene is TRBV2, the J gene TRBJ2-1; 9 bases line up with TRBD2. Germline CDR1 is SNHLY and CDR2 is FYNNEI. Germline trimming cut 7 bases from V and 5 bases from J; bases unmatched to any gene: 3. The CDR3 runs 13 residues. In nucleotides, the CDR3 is TGTGCCAGCATAGCGGGGGCGAACAATGAGCAGTTCTTC. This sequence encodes CASIAGANNEQFF.

CDR3 sequence reads: CASSQDEGGAGGNEQFF. CDR3 DNA: TGTGCCAGCAGCCAAGATGAGGGGGGGGCCGGAGGGAATGAGCAGTTCTTC. The gene calls are TRBV4-2 and TRBJ2-1; D is possibly TRBD2 (7 bases). This CDR3 contains 17 residues. The V end lost 0 bases, the J end lost 7 bases, and 19 bases lay between the germline ends. Germline lookup yields CDR1 LGHNA and CDR2 YNFKEQ.

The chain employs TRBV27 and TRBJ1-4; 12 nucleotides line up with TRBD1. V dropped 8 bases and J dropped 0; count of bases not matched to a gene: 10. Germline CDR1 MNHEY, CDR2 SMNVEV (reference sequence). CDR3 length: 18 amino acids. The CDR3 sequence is CASGDRGPSYATNEKLFF. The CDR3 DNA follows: TGTGCCAGCGGGGACAGGGGGCCAAGTTATGCAACTAATGAAAAACTGTTTTTT.

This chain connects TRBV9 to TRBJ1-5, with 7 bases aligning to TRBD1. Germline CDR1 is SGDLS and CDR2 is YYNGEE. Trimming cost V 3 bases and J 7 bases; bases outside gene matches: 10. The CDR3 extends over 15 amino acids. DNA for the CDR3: TGTGCCAGCAGCGAATACGACAGGGCGGGGCAGCCCCAGCATTTT. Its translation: CASSEYDRAGQPQHF. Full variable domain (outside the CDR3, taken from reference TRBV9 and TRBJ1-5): DSGVTQTPKHLITATGQRVTLRCSPRSGDLSVYWYQQSLDQGLQFLIQYYNGEERAKGNILERFSAQQFPDLHSELNLSSLELGDSALYFCASSEYDRAGQPQHFGDGTRLSIL.

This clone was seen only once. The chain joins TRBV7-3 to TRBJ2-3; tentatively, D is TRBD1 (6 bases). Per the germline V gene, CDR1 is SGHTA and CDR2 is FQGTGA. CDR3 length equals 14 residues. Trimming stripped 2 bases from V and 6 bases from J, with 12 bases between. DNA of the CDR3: TGTGCCAGCAGCTTATCTGAGGGGGTGGATACGCAGTATTTT. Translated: CASSLSEGVDTQYF.

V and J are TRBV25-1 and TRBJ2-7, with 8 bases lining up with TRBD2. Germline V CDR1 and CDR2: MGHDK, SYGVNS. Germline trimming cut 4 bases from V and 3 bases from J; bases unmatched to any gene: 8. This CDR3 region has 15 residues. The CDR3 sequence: CASSAGLAIIYEQYF. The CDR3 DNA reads TGTGCCAGCAGTGCCGGACTAGCAATAATCTACGAGCAGTACTTC.

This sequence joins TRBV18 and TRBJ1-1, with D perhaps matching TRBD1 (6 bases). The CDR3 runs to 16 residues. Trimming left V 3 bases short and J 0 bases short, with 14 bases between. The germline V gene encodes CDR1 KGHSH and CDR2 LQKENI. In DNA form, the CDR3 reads TGTGCCAGCTCACCCCAGGGGATCGGGCTGAACACTGAAGCTTTCTTT. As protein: CASSPQGIGLNTEAFF.

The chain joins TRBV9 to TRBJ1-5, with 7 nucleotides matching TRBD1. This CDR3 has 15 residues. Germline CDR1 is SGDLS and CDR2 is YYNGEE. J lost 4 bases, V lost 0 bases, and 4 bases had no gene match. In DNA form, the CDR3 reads TGTGCCAGCAGCGTAGGGACAGGAAAAAATCAGCCCCAGCATTTT. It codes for CASSVGTGKNQPQHF.

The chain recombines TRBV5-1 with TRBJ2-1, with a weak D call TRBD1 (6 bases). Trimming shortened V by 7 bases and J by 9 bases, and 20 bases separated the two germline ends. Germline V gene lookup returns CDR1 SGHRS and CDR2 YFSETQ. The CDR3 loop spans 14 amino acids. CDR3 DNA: TGCGCCAGCGCAGGGGAATATGTTGCGGCTGAGCAGTTCTTC. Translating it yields CASAGEYVAAEQFF.

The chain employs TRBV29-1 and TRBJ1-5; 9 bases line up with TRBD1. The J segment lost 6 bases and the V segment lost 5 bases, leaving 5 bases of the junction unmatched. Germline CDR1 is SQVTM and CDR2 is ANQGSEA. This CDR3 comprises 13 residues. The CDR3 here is CSVLTGGLQPQHF. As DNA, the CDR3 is TGCAGCGTTCTGACAGGGGGTCTTCAGCCCCAGCATTTT. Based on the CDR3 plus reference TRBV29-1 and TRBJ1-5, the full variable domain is SAVISQKPSRDICQRGTSLTIQCQVDSQVTMMFWYRQQPGQSLTLIATANQGSEATYESGFVIDKFPISRPNLTFSTLTVSNMSPEDSSIYLCSVLTGGLQPQHFGDGTRLSIL.

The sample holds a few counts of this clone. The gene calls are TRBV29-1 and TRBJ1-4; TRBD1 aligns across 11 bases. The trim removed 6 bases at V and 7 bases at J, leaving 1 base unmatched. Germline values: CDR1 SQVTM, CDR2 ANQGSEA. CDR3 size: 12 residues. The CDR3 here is CSVGQGGEKLFF. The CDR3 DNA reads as TGCAGCGTGGGACAGGGGGGTGAAAAACTGTTTTTT.

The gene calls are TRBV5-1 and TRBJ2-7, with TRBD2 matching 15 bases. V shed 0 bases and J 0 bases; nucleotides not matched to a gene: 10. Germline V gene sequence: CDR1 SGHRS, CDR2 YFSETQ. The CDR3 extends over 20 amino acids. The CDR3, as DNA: TGCGCCAGCAGCTTGGTGAACCCCGGGACTAGCGGGGGGCGCTCCTACGAGCAGTACTTC. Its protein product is CASSLVNPGTSGGRSYEQYF.

The CDR3 region is CASSLRGTGLTYEQYF. The DNA of the CDR3 is TGTGCCAGCAGTTTAAGAGGGACAGGGCTTACCTACGAGCAGTACTTC. The V gene is TRBV27, the J gene TRBJ2-7; TRBD1 matches at 9 bases. The CDR3 extends over 16 amino acids. Germline CDR1 reads MNHEY; CDR2 reads SMNVEV (reference sequence). The junction had 7 bases not matched to a gene; V was cut back by 2 bases and J by 2 bases.

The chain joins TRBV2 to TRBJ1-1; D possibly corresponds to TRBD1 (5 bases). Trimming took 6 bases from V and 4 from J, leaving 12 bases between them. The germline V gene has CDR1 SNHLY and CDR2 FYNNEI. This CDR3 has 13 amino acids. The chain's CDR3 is CASRVQGGTEAFF. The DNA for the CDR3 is TGTGCCAGCAGGGTGCAGGGTGGCACTGAAGCTTTCTTT.

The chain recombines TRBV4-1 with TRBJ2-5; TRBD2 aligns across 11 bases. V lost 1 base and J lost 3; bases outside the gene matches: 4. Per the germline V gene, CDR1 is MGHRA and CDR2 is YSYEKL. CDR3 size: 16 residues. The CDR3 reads CASSQGSGGVKETQYF. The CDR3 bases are TGCGCCAGCAGCCAAGGTAGCGGGGGGGTTAAAGAGACCCAGTACTTC.

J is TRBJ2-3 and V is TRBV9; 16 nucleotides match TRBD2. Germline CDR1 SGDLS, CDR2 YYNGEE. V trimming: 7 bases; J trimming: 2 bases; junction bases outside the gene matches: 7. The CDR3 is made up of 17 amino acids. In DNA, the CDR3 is TGTGCCAGCTCCAAGGGACTAGCGGGGGGGCCCACAGATACGCAGTATTTT. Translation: CASSKGLAGGPTDTQYF. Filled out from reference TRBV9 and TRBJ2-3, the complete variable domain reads DSGVTQTPKHLITATGQRVTLRCSPRSGDLSVYWYQQSLDQGLQFLIQYYNGEERAKGNILERFSAQQFPDLHSELNLSSLELGDSALYFCASSKGLAGGPTDTQYFGPGTRLTVL.

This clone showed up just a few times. In DNA form, the CDR3 reads TGTGCCAGCAGTTACTCCCAATACAGGGGGCATAACACCGGGGAGCTGTTTTTT. This translates into CASSYSQYRGHNTGELFF. The chain links TRBV6-2 or TRBV6-3 to TRBJ2-2; 9 bases agree with TRBD1. V dropped 0 bases and J dropped 2; count of bases not matched to a gene: 7. This CDR3 has 18 residues. Germline values: CDR1 MNHEY, CDR2 SVGEGT.

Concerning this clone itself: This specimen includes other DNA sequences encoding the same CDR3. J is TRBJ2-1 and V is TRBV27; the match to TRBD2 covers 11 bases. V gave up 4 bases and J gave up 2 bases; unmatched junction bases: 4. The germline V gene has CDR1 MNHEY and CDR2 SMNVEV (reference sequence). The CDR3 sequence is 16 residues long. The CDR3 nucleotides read TGTGCCAGCAGTTCCTTAGCGGGGGGGACCTACAATGAGCAGTTCTTC. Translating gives CASSSLAGGTYNEQFF.

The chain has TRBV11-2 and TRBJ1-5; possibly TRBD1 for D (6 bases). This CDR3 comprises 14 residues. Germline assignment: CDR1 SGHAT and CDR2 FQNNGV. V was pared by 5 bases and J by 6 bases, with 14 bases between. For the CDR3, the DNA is TGTGCCAGCAGCCAGGACAGCCCCGGTCAGCCCCAGCATTTT. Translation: CASSQDSPGQPQHF.